What follows describes a single T cell receptor (beta chain). This sample is drawn from a study of cytotoxic CD8 clonotypes in ibrutinib-treated CLL. CDR1 is SGHDT and CDR2 is YYEEEE in the germline V gene. The CDR3 is 14 residues long. The trim removed 4 bases at V and 4 bases at J, leaving 5 bases unmatched. Sequenced by immunoSEQ multiplex PCR; TCRdb stores in-frame clones only, minus some. The sample holds about 200,000 clones; roughly 77% are singletons and the top ten take 5.5% to 6%. The source was PBMCs, collected after 12 months of ibrutinib treatment. This receptor was identified in a human donor with chronic lymphocytic leukemia. The chain combines TRBV5-6 with TRBJ2-1; TRBD1 matches 7 bases. CDR3 DNA: TGTGCCAGCAGCACGACAGGGACATACAATGAGCAGTTCTTC. Translation: CASSTTGTYNEQFF.